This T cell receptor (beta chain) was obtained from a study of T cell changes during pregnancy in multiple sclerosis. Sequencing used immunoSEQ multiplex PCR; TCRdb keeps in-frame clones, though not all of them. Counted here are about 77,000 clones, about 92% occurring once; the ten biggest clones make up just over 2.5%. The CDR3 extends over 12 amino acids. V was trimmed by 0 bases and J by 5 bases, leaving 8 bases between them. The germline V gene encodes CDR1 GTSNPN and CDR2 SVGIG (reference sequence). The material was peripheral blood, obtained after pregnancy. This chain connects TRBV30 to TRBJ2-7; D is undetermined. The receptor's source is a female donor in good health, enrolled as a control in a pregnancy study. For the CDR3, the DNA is TGTGCCTGGAGTGTACGGAGCAACGAGCAGTACTTC. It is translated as CAWSVRSNEQYF. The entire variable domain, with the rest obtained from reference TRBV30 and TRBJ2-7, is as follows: SQTIHQWPATLVQPVGSPLSLECTVEGTSNPNLYWYRQAAGRGLQLLFYSVGIGQISSEVPQNLSASRPQDRQFILSSKKLLLSDSGFYLCAWSVRSNEQYFGPGTRLTVT.